These 8 T cell receptor beta chains were sequenced from one sample in a study of post-analysis software for immune sequencing data. Whole-study results and caveats: Patients had higher frequencies than controls of four to six TRBV segments, including TRBV5-6, TRBV5-1 and TRBV20-1.

What these receptors recognize is not known. Each TCR beta cDNA library carried unique molecular identifiers. TCRdb reprocessed the PCR reads with MiXCR, giving one entry per CDR3 protein. The table has about 200,000 distinct CDR3 sequences, 25% to 30% seen once. Sequencing was done on a sample of blood. Source of these receptors: a girl aged 2-17 years with multiple sclerosis.

This clonotype was picked up many times. The rearrangement links TRBV5-5 to TRBJ2-7; D may be TRBD2 (5 bases). Germline V lookup: CDR1 SGHKS, CDR2 YYEKEE (reference sequence). The CDR3 runs 13 residues. V dropped 2 bases and J dropped 7 bases, with 13 bases sitting between them. The CDR3 sequence: CASSFLLTGEQYF. Here the CDR3 DNA reads TGTGCCAGCAGCTTCCTACTGACGGGAGAGCAGTACTTC.

This chain connects TRBV20-1 to TRBJ2-7; 8 bases line up with TRBD1. The end of the DNA aligns better with TRBJ2-5, so the J call may be wrong. The length of the CDR3 is 13 residues. Germline-derived CDR1 and CDR2 are DFQATT and SNEGSKA (reference sequence). This chain's CDR3 is CSAPQGAMETQYF. CDR3 DNA: TGCAGTGCTCCCCAGGGGGCAATGGAGACCCAGTACTTC.

For the CDR3, the DNA is TGTGCCAGCAGCGGGGCGGGAGTACCTAGCACAGATACGCAGTATTTT. Amino acid sequence: CASSGAGVPSTDTQYF. This sequence joins TRBV28 and TRBJ2-3, with 7 bases identical to TRBD2. The V gene end was trimmed by 6 bases and the J gene end by 0 bases; junction bases not matched to a gene: 9. The CDR3 sequence is 16 residues long. CDR1 and CDR2 from the germline V gene are MDHEN and SYDVKM.

This clonotype was counted many times. The V call is TRBV7-9, the J call TRBJ1-2; D is unresolved. The V end was cut by 8 bases, the J end by 4 bases, with 8 bases between. CDR3 length equals 11 residues. Germline CDR1 reads SEHNR; CDR2 reads FQNEAQ (reference sequence). In DNA, the CDR3 is TGTGCCAGCCGCGCCTCCTATGGCTACACCTTC. Its translation: CASRASYGYTF.

The chain has TRBV28 and TRBJ2-7, with 14 nucleotides matching TRBD2. CDR1 is MDHEN and CDR2 is SYDVKM in the germline V gene. The CDR3 spans 16 residues. Trimming at V came to 8 bases and at J to 0 bases, leaving 6 bases not matched to a gene. DNA of the CDR3: TGTGCCAGCGGGACTAGCGGGAGCCCTAGCTCCTACGAGCAGTACTTC. Encoded protein: CASGTSGSPSSYEQYF.

This clonotype showed up just a few times. This sequence joins TRBV5-1 and TRBJ2-7, with D uncertain. Looked up from germline, CDR1 is SGHRS and CDR2 is YFSETQ. The CDR3 contains 17 residues. Between the trimmed V and J ends, which lost 2 bases and 2 bases, there was a span of 20 bases. CDR3 in DNA: TGCGCCAGCAGCTTCGATTTGGCAGGCCGGCCCCCCTACGAGCAGTACTTC. Amino acids: CASSFDLAGRPPYEQYF. The whole variable domain, filled in from reference TRBV5-1 and TRBJ2-7, reads KAGVTQTPRYLIKTRGQQVTLSCSPISGHRSVSWYQQTPGQGLQFLFEYFSETQRNKGNFPGRFSGRQFSNSRSEMNVSTLELGDSALYLCASSFDLAGRPPYEQYFGPGTRLTVT.

This clonotype was observed many times. J is TRBJ2-6 and V is TRBV5-1; a possible D gene is TRBD2 (5 bases). In germline, CDR1 is SGHRS, CDR2 YFSETQ. The CDR3 spans 15 residues. V was shortened by 7 bases and J by 0 bases, with 11 bases between the two germline ends. CDR3 sequence: CASESGISGANVLTF. The DNA for the CDR3 is TGCGCCAGCGAATCGGGGATCTCTGGGGCCAACGTCCTGACTTTC.

The chain joins TRBV27 to TRBJ2-1; D is possibly TRBD1 or TRBD2 (5 bases each). The CDR3 length is 14 residues. Trimming took 3 bases from V and 7 from J, leaving 13 bases between them. Germline CDR1 and CDR2: MNHEY and SMNVEV (reference sequence). The CDR3: CASSFVGDGNEQFF. The DNA for the CDR3 is TGTGCCAGCAGTTTTGTCGGGGACGGGAATGAGCAGTTCTTC.